The clone carrying this T cell receptor beta chain was detected many times. The data belong to a study of human T cells and chemical hapten exposure. Described time point: pre-sensitization, week 0. Treatment specified: therapeutic diphenylcyclopropenone sensitization with weekly scalp DPC. Individual cDNA molecules each carried unique molecular identifiers attached by the library. TCRdb ran MiXCR on the RACE reads and lists one entry per CDR3 protein. The profile shows 300,000 to 450,000 distinct CDR3 sequences, 5.1% of them singletons. CDR1 and CDR2 from the germline V gene are SGHAT and FQNNGV. V was trimmed by 2 bases and J by 4 bases, leaving 19 bases between them. CDR3 length equals 17 residues.

This sequence joins TRBV11-2 and TRBJ2-3, with a weak D call TRBD2 (6 bases). The TCR sequence derives from a woman in her forties or fifties with alopecia areata. Some clones in this sample may be carry-over from other donors' samples. Sequenced material: whole blood, taken in connection with sensitization to the hapten diphenylcyclopropenone (DPC). CDR3 region: CASSLMGRMEGADTQYF. Written as DNA, the CDR3 is TGTGCCAGCAGCTTAATGGGGCGAATGGAGGGAGCAGATACGCAGTATTTT.